This record looks at one T cell receptor (beta chain) sequence and its context. Some clones are missing from TCRdb's copy, which holds only in-frame ones; the method was immunoSEQ multiplex PCR. Of 40,000 to 55,000 clones detected, 75% to 90% appear once; the ten largest clones hold 4.5% to 6%. These data belong to a study of OX40 agonist ivuxolimab in advanced cancers. CDR1 and CDR2 (germline): SGHVS, FNYEAQ. The V segment lost 5 bases and the J segment 4 bases; nucleotides outside the gene matches: 10. The CDR3 extends over 15 amino acids. Specimen: CD4+ or CD8+ T cells sorted from blood, collected in a trial of the OX40 agonist ivuxolimab. The genes are TRBV7-6 and TRBJ2-7, with 8 bases aligning to TRBD2. The receptor comes from an adult with an advanced solid tumor such as melanoma, head and neck, liver or kidney cancer. The CDR3 DNA reads TGTGCCAGCAGCCTTCAGGGACTAGACCAATACGAGCAGTACTTC. Translated: CASSLQGLDQYEQYF. The variable domain in full, completed from reference TRBV7-6 and TRBJ2-7, reads GAGVSQSPRYKVTKRGQDVALRCDPISGHVSLYWYRQALGQGPEFLTYFNYEAQQDKSGLPNDRFSAERPEGSISTLTIQRTEQRDSAMYRCASSLQGLDQYEQYFGPGTRLTVT.